Ten or more counts support the clone carrying this T cell receptor (beta chain). The record originates from a study of glioma-infiltrating T cells. The iRepertoire nested amplicon-rescue multiplex PCR amplified TCR alpha and beta CDR3s from RNA. TCRdb re-analysed the multiplex PCR reads in MiXCR, keeping a single row per CDR3 protein. Of about 410,000 distinct CDR3 sequences detected, around 45% appear once; the ten largest clones hold 12%. Trimming stripped 11 bases from V and 9 bases from J, with 5 bases between. The CDR3 extends over 8 amino acids. The germline V gene has CDR1 MNHEY and CDR2 SMNVEV (reference sequence).

Sequencing was performed on glioma tissue, nonneoplastic brain tissue, or PBMCs (not recorded which). This TCR was recovered from a human donor with low-grade glioma or glioblastoma, undergoing nonglioma brain surgery, or in good health (not recorded which). The chain is built from TRBV27 and TRBJ1-5; a possible D gene is TRBD1 (5 bases). CDR3 region: CAGGPQHF. Written as DNA, the CDR3 is TGTGCCGGGGGGCCCCAGCATTTT.